This TCR beta chain was documented in a study of blood T cell repertoires in COVID-19. At the level of the study: The study drew acute and convalescent COVID-19 samples from the United States, Italy and Spain. The analysed material was cDNA or gDNA that came from T cells, B-cell-depleted T cells, or PBMCs.

Authors' methods: The assay estimated nucleated cells by amplifying reference gene primers. Assay used: immunoSEQ multiplex PCR; TCRdb lists only in-frame clones, some missing. The V and J calls and the clone size are those of that table, but D and trimming were determined from the DNA. The profile shows 200,000 to 250,000 clones, roughly 86% of them singletons. The V gene lost 1 base and the J gene lost 2 bases, with 9 bases spanning the gap. Germline V CDR1 and CDR2: SGHTA, FQGNSA. CDR3 length equals 15 residues. The V call is TRBV7-2, the J call TRBJ1-3, with D perhaps TRBD1 (5 bases). Input material: peripheral blood. The source of this sequence is a woman of 80 years or more with COVID-19, enrolled during active disease. In DNA form, the CDR3 reads TGTGCCAGCAGCTTAGGGGGCGTCCCTGGAAACACCATATATTTT. Its translation: CASSLGGVPGNTIYF.